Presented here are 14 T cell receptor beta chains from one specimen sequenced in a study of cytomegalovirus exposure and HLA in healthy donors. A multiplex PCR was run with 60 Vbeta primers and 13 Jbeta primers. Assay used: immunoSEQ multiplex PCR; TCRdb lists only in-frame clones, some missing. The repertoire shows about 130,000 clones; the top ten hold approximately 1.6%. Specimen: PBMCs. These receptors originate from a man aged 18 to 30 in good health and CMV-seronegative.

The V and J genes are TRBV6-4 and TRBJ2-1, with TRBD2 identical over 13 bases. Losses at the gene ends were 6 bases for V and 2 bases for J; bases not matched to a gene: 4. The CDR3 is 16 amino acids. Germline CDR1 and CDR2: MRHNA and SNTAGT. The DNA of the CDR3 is TGTGCCAGCAGCCAGACTAGCGGGGGGCCCTACAATGAGCAGTTCTTC. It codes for CASSQTSGGPYNEQFF.

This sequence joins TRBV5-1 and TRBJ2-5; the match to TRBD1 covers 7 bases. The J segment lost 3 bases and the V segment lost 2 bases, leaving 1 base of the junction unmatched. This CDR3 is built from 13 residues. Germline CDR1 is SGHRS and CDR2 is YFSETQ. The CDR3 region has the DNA TGCGCCAGCAGCTTCGGACAGGAAGAGACCCAGTACTTC. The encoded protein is CASSFGQEETQYF.

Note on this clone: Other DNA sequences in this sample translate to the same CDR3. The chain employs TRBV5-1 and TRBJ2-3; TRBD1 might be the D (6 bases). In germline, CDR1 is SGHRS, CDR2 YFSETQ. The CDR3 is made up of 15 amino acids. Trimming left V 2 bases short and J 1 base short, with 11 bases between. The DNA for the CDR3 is TGCGCCAGCAGCTTTCGACAGGAGGGCACAGATACGCAGTATTTT. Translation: CASSFRQEGTDTQYF.

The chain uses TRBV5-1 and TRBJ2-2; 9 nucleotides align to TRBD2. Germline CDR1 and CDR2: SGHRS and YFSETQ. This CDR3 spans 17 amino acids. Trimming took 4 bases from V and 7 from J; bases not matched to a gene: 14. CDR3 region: CASSQDPGLAGLGELFF. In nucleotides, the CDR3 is TGCGCCAGCAGCCAGGACCCGGGACTAGCTGGTCTCGGGGAGCTGTTTTTT.

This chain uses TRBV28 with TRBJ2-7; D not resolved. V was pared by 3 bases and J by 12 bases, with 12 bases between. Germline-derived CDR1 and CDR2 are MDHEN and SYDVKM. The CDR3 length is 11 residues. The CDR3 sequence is CASSLGPRPYF. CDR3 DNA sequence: TGTGCCAGCAGTTTGGGCCCTCGTCCGTACTTC. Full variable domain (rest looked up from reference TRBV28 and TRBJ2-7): DVKVTQSSRYLVKRTGEKVFLECVQDMDHENMFWYRQDPGLGLRLIYFSYDVKMKEKGDIPEGYSVSREKKERFSLILESASTNQTSMYLCASSLGPRPYFGPGTRLTVT.

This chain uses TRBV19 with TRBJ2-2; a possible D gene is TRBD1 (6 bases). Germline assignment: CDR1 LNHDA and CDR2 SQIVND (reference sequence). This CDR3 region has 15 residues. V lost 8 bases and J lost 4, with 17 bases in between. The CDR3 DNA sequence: TGTGCCAGTTCATCCGGGACACAAATCACCGGGGAGCTGTTTTTT. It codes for CASSSGTQITGELFF.

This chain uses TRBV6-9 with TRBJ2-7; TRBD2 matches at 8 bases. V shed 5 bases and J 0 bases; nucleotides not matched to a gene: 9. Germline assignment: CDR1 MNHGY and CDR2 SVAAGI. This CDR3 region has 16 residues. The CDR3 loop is CASSPGLDLSSYEQYF. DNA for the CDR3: TGTGCCAGCAGTCCGGGACTAGACCTGAGCTCCTACGAGCAGTACTTC.

CDR3 protein: CASSQYGTASSGANVLTF. CDR3 sequence (DNA): TGTGCCAGCAGCCAATATGGGACAGCGAGCTCTGGGGCCAACGTCCTGACTTTC. This chain joins TRBV16 and TRBJ2-6, with 7 bases that match TRBD1. This CDR3 is built from 18 residues. V shed 1 base, J shed 0 bases, and the junction held 6 bases outside the gene matches. Looked up from germline, CDR1 is KGHSY and CDR2 is FQNENV.

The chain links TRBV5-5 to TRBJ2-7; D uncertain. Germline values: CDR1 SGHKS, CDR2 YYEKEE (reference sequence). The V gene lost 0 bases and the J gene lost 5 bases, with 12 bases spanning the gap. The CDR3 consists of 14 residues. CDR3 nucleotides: TGTGCCAGCAGCTTGGTTGGCAGGTCCAACGAGCAGTACTTC. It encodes CASSLVGRSNEQYF.

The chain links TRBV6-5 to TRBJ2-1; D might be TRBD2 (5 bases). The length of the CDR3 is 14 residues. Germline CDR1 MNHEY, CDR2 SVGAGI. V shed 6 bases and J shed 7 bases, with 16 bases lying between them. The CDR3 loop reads CASSHQRERNEQFF. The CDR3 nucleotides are TGTGCCAGCAGCCACCAGAGGGAAAGGAATGAGCAGTTCTTC.

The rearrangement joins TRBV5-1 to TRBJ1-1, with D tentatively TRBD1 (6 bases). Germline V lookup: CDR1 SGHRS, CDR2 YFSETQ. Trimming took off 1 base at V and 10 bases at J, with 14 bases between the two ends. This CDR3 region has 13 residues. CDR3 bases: TGCGCCAGCAGCTTGATGAGTACAGGGCGAGCTTTCTTT. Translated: CASSLMSTGRAFF.

CDR3 residues: CASSLSQGSYEQYF. DNA of the CDR3: TGTGCCAGCAGCTTATCGCAGGGTTCCTACGAGCAGTACTTC. The chain uses TRBV7-6 and TRBJ2-7; D may be TRBD1 (5 bases). V was cut by 2 bases and J by 1 base, with 9 bases left in between. CDR1 is SGHVS, CDR2 FNYEAQ, per germline. The length of the CDR3 is 14 residues. Variable domain in full (rest from reference TRBV7-6 and TRBJ2-7): GAGVSQSPRYKVTKRGQDVALRCDPISGHVSLYWYRQALGQGPEFLTYFNYEAQQDKSGLPNDRFSAERPEGSISTLTIQRTEQRDSAMYRCASSLSQGSYEQYFGPGTRLTVT.

The CDR3 reads CASGHDHPFPSQYF. The CDR3 DNA is TGTGCCAGCGGCCACGATCACCCCTTTCCTTCCCAGTACTTC. The chain employs TRBV27 and TRBJ2-5; D unclear. V was trimmed by 8 bases and J by 9 bases, leaving 22 bases between them. Germline V gives CDR1 MNHEY, CDR2 SMNVEV (reference sequence). The CDR3 spans 14 residues.

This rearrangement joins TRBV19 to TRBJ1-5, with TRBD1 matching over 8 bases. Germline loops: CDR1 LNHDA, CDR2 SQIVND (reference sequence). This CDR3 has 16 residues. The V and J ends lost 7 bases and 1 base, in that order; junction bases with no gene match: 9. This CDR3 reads CASNPTGGESNQPQHF. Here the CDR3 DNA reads TGTGCCAGTAATCCTACAGGGGGGGAAAGCAATCAGCCCCAGCATTTT.